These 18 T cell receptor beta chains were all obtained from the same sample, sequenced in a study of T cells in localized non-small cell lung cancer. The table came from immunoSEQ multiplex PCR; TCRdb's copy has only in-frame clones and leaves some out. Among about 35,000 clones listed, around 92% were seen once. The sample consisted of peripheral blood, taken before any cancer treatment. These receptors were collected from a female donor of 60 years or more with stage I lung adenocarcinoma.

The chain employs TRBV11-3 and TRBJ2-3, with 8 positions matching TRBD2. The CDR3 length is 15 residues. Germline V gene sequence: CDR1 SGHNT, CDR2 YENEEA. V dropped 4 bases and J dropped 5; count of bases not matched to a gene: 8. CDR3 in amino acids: CASSSGAGGIDTQYF. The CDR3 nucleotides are TGTGCCAGCAGCTCCGGGGCGGGGGGAATAGATACGCAGTATTTT.

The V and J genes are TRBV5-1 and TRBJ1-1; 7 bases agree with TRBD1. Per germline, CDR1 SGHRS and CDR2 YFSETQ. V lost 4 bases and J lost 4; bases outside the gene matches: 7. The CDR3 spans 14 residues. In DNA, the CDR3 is TGCGCCAGCAGCAGTCAGGGGGGCGGCACTGAAGCTTTCTTT. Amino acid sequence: CASSSQGGGTEAFF. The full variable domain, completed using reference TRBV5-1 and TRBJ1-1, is KAGVTQTPRYLIKTRGQQVTLSCSPISGHRSVSWYQQTPGQGLQFLFEYFSETQRNKGNFPGRFSGRQFSNSRSEMNVSTLELGDSALYLCASSSQGGGTEAFFGQGTRLTVV.

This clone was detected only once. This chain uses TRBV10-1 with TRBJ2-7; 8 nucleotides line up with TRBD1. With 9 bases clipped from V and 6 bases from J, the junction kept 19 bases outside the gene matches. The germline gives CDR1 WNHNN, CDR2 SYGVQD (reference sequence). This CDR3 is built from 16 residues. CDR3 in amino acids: CASMRGTGAQGVEQYF. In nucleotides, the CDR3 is TGCGCCAGTATGCGAGGAACAGGGGCACAGGGGGTCGAGCAGTACTTC.

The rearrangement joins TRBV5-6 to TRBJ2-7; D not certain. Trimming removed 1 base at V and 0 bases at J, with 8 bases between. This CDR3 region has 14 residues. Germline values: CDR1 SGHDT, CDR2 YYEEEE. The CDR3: CASSLSGYSYEQYF. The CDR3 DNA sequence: TGTGCCAGCAGCTTGTCCGGCTACTCCTACGAGCAGTACTTC.

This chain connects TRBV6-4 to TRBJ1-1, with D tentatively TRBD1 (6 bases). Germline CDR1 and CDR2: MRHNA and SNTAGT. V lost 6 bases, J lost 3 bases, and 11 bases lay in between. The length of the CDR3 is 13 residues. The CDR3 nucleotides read TGTGCCAGCAGCGAGAGGGGGGACACTGAAGCTTTCTTT. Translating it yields CASSERGDTEAFF.

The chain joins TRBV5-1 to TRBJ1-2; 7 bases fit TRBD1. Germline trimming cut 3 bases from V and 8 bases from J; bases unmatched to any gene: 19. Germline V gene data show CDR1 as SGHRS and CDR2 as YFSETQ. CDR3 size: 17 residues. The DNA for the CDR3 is TGCGCCAGCAGCTCCTCCGAGGGGGCAGGGAGAGAGGCAGGCTACACCTTC. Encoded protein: CASSSSEGAGREAGYTF. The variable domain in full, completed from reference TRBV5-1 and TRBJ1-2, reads KAGVTQTPRYLIKTRGQQVTLSCSPISGHRSVSWYQQTPGQGLQFLFEYFSETQRNKGNFPGRFSGRQFSNSRSEMNVSTLELGDSALYLCASSSSEGAGREAGYTFGSGTRLTVV.

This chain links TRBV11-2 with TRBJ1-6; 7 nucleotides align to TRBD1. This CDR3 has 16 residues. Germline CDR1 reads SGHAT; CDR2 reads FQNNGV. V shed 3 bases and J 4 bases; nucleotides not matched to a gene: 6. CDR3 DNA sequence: TGTGCCAGCAGCTTCCACAGGGGACTTTATAATTCACCCCTCCACTTT. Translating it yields CASSFHRGLYNSPLHF.

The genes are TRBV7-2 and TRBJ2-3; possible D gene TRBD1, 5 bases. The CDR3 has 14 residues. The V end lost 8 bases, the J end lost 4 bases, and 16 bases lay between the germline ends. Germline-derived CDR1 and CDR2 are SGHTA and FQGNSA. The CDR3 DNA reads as TGTGCCAGCCAATTAAGGGGCCTCTCAGATACGCAGTATTTT. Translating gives CASQLRGLSDTQYF.

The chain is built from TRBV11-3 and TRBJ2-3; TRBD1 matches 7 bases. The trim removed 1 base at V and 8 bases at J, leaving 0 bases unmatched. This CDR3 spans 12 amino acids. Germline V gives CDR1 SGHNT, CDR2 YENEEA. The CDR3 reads CASSLGDSTQYF. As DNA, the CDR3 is TGTGCCAGCAGCTTAGGGGACAGTACGCAGTATTTT.

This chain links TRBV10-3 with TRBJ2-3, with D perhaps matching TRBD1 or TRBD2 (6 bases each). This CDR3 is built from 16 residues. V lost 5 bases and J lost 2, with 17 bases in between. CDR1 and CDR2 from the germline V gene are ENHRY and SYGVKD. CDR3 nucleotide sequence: TGTGCCATCAGTACCGTTGAGGGGGGTTACACAGATACGCAGTATTTT. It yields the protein CAISTVEGGYTDTQYF.

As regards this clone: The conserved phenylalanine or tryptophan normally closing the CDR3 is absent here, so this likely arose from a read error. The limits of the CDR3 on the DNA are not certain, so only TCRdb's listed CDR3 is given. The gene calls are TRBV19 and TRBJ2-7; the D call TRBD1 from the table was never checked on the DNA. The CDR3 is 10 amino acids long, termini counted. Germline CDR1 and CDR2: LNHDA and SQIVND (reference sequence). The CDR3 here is CARTWGQSFS.

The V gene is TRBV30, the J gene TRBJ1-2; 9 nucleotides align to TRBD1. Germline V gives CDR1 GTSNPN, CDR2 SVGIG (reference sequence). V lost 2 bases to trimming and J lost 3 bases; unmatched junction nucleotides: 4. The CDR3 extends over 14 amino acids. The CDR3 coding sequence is TGTGCCTGGAGTCAGCGACAGGGGGACTATGGCTACACCTTC. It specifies CAWSQRQGDYGYTF.

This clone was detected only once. CDR3 DNA sequence: TGTGCCAGCAGTTGGGACAGGGGATACAATGAGCAGTTCTTC. Translation: CASSWDRGYNEQFF. The chain joins TRBV6-5 to TRBJ2-1; TRBD1 agrees at 10 bases. Germline CDR1 is MNHEY and CDR2 is SVGAGI. The CDR3 sequence is 14 residues long. The V gene end was trimmed by 4 bases and the J gene end by 4 bases; junction bases not matched to a gene: 1.

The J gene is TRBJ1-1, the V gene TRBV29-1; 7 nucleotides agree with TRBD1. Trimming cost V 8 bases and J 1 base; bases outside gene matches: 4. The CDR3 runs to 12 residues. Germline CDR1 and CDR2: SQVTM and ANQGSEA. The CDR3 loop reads CSPRTGNTEAFF. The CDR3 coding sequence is TGCAGCCCTAGGACAGGGAACACTGAAGCTTTCTTT.

In DNA, the CDR3 is TGTGCCAGCAGAGAAACGGGACAGGGGGACGAGCAGTACTTC. It is translated as CASRETGQGDEQYF. This sequence joins TRBV6-5 and TRBJ2-7; 11 bases fit TRBD1. Germline V lookup: CDR1 MNHEY, CDR2 SVGAGI. V trimming: 6 bases; J trimming: 5 bases; junction bases outside the gene matches: 6. The CDR3 consists of 14 residues.

CDR3 sequence: CASSLNQGMGSGNTIYF. CDR3 nucleotides: TGTGCCAGCAGCTTAAACCAGGGCATGGGGTCCGGAAACACCATATATTTT. The V call is TRBV5-5, the J call TRBJ1-3; D may be TRBD1 (5 bases). CDR3 size: 17 residues. Per germline, CDR1 SGHKS and CDR2 YYEKEE (reference sequence). V dropped 2 bases and J dropped 4 bases, with 19 bases sitting between them.

The CDR3 region is CASRHIATVMQDTQYF. CDR3 nucleotide sequence: TGTGCCAGCAGGCATATTGCTACAGTCATGCAAGATACGCAGTATTTT. The chain carries TRBV21-1 and TRBJ2-3; TRBD1 reflects the table's D call only, with no check against the DNA. TRBV21-1 is tagged as a pseudogene. The CDR3 totals 16 residues.

CDR3 region: CASSPSPGRGDYGYTF. The DNA for the CDR3 is TGTGCCAGCAGCCCATCCCCTGGACGGGGGGACTATGGCTACACCTTC. V gene TRBV5-5 combines with J gene TRBJ1-2, with a weak D call TRBD1 (5 bases). CDR1 SGHKS and CDR2 YYEKEE come from the germline V gene (reference sequence). V gave up 4 bases and J gave up 3 bases, with 19 bases separating them. This CDR3 region has 16 residues. Full variable domain (missing parts from reference TRBV5-5 and TRBJ1-2): DAGVTQSPTHLIKTRGQQVTLRCSPISGHKSVSWYQQVLGQGPQFIFQYYEKEERGRGNFPDRFSARQFPNYSSELNVNALLLGDSALYLCASSPSPGRGDYGYTFGSGTRLTVV.